This T cell receptor beta chain was found in a study of control samples from healthy donors and cancer patients. TCRdb keeps only in-frame clones here, not all; method: immunoSEQ multiplex PCR. The table has under 200,000 clones, roughly 94% seen once; the top ten hold approximately 8%. V was pared by 6 bases and J by 4 bases, with 4 bases between. The germline CDR1 and CDR2 sequences are SNHLY and FYNNEI. The CDR3 is 10 amino acids. The chain has TRBV2 and TRBJ2-7; the D is unclear. What was sequenced was blood. The TCR was taken from a woman aged 40 to 49 in good health. Here the CDR3 DNA reads TGTGCCAGCAGCGGGTACGAGCAGTACTTC. Protein product: CASSGYEQYF.